The 6 T cell receptor beta chains below all came from one sample that was sequenced in a study of T cell responses to AZD1222 COVID-19 vaccine. Produced via immunoSEQ multiplex PCR; TCRdb's table is partial and in-frame only. Seen here are about 120,000 clones, over 75% observed once, and the top ten hold 7.5%. The sample consisted of peripheral blood, taken on day 0 of AZD1222 vaccination. The receptors come from an adult in good health.

This chain uses TRBV3-1 (or the pseudogene TRBV3-2) with TRBJ2-1; maybe TRBD2 (6 bases). CDR3 length: 15 amino acids. Trimming stripped 1 base from V and 3 bases from J, with 10 bases between. CDR1 and CDR2 (germline): LGHDT, YNNKEL (reference sequence). The CDR3 here is CASSQGGGGYNEQFF. The CDR3 DNA follows: TGTGCCAGCAGCCAAGGGGGAGGAGGCTACAATGAGCAGTTCTTC.

This sequence joins TRBV9 and TRBJ2-3; D is uncertain. V gave up 0 bases and J gave up 3 bases, with 11 bases separating them. Germline V gene data show CDR1 as SGDLS and CDR2 as YYNGEE. The CDR3 has 15 amino acids. CDR3 protein: CASSVGPSQTDTQYF. The DNA for the CDR3 is TGTGCCAGCAGCGTAGGCCCTTCCCAAACAGATACGCAGTATTTT.

The V gene is TRBV19, the J gene TRBJ1-5; D not resolved. The CDR3 is made up of 12 amino acids. Germline lookup yields CDR1 LNHDA and CDR2 SQIVND (reference sequence). The V end was cut by 5 bases, the J end by 4 bases, with 6 bases between. CDR3 in DNA: TGTGCCAGTAGTGCCCGGAATCAGCCCCAGCATTTT. This encodes CASSARNQPQHF.

The J gene is TRBJ2-3, the V gene TRBV6-5, with D possibly called TRBD1 or TRBD2 (6 bases each). V was clipped by 2 bases and J by 8 bases, with 14 bases between them. Per the germline V gene, CDR1 is MNHEY and CDR2 is SVGAGI. The CDR3 consists of 14 residues. The CDR3 DNA is TGTGCCAGCAGTTACCCGGGGGCCCGCGGTACGCAGTATTTT. Its translation: CASSYPGARGTQYF.

J is TRBJ1-1 and V is TRBV11-2; no firm D call. V was pared by 4 bases and J by 1 base, with 7 bases between. This CDR3 has 13 residues. Germline values: CDR1 SGHAT, CDR2 FQNNGV. CDR3 nucleotides: TGTGCCAGCAGCTACCGGGAGAACACTGAAGCTTTCTTT. Translated: CASSYRENTEAFF.

The V call is TRBV19, the J call TRBJ1-1, with no clear D. V was shortened by 10 bases and J by 4 bases, with 22 bases between the two germline ends. The CDR3 length is 15 residues. Germline CDR1 LNHDA, CDR2 SQIVND (reference sequence). The CDR3 nucleotides are TGTGCCACCAAGAATTTGTTGGGGTCCGGCACTGAAGCTTTCTTT. This encodes CATKNLLGSGTEAFF.